These 24 T cell receptor beta chains were sequenced from one sample in a study of identifying expanded T cells in peripheral blood. The repertoire was sequenced with immunoSEQ multiplex PCR; TCRdb's copy has only in-frame clones and lacks some. The sample consists of approximately 120,000 clones, more than 75% of them appearing once. The sample consisted of blood. The receptor source for this set is a person between 18 and 75 years old in good health.

This rearrangement joins TRBV10-3 to TRBJ2-7; maybe TRBD1 (6 bases). In germline, CDR1 is ENHRY, CDR2 SYGVKD. The ends were cut back, 10 bases at V and 0 bases at J, with 16 bases in the middle. The CDR3 has 14 residues. The CDR3: CATWSEQGSYEQYF. Written as DNA, the CDR3 is TGTGCCACGTGGAGTGAACAGGGCTCCTACGAGCAGTACTTC.

The gene calls are TRBV23-1 and TRBJ2-7; D is ambiguous. TRBV23-1 is placed among ORFs of uncertain function. The CDR3 has 18 residues. Between the trimmed V and J ends, which lost 2 bases and 4 bases, there was a span of 24 bases. The CDR3 protein is CASSQIPILERPRYEQYF. The CDR3 DNA follows: TGCGCCAGCAGTCAAATCCCCATTCTTGAGCGTCCGCGGTACGAGCAGTACTTC.

This chain joins TRBV19 and TRBJ1-5, with D unclear. The V and J ends lost 11 bases and 4 bases respectively, with 24 bases between them. Germline lookup yields CDR1 LNHDA and CDR2 SQIVND (reference sequence). This CDR3 is 16 amino acids long. CDR3 DNA sequence: TGTGCCTCCCTTCCTTTTGATAGCCTTATAAATCAGCCCCAGCATTTT. Protein: CASLPFDSLINQPQHF.

The sample holds a few counts of this clone. J is TRBJ2-1 and V is TRBV7-2; TRBD1 aligns across 9 bases. The germline V gene encodes CDR1 SGHTA and CDR2 FQGNSA. This CDR3 region has 15 residues. J gave up 10 bases and V 5 bases, and 12 bases lay outside the gene matches. The CDR3 sequence: CASSKEGQGFREQFF. DNA for the CDR3: TGTGCCAGCAGCAAAGAGGGACAGGGTTTCAGAGAGCAGTTCTTC.

J is TRBJ1-5 and V is TRBV10-2; 9 positions match TRBD1. V gave up 6 bases and J gave up 8 bases; unmatched junction bases: 2. The CDR3 covers 12 residues. Per the germline V gene, CDR1 is WSHSY and CDR2 is SAAADI. The CDR3 sequence is CASRTGGEPQHF. The CDR3 bases are TGCGCCAGCAGGACAGGGGGAGAGCCCCAGCATTTT.

The chain carries TRBV7-3 and TRBJ1-1; D not certain. This CDR3 is 13 amino acids long. CDR1 and CDR2 from the germline V gene are SGHTA and FQGTGA. Trimming stripped 2 bases from V and 2 bases from J, with 6 bases between. The CDR3 bases are TGTGCCAGCAGCTTAGTTCACAACACTGAAGCTTTCTTT. Encoded protein: CASSLVHNTEAFF.

This chain connects TRBV11-3 to TRBJ2-5; 12 bases fit TRBD2. The V and J ends lost 2 bases and 7 bases, in that order; junction bases with no gene match: 11. Germline CDR1 reads SGHNT; CDR2 reads YENEEA. The CDR3 totals 17 residues. The CDR3 DNA is TGTGCCAGCAGCTTAATCACTACTAGCGGGGGGCTTGTGACCCAGTACTTC. Translation: CASSLITTSGGLVTQYF.

The rearrangement links TRBV14 to TRBJ2-1; 9 positions agree with TRBD1. Germline trimming cut 1 base from V and 6 bases from J; bases unmatched to any gene: 10. Germline V lookup: CDR1 SGHDN, CDR2 FVKESK. The CDR3 has 17 amino acids. The CDR3 DNA follows: TGTGCCAGCAGCCAAGGAGGTGGACAGGGGTGGTTCAATGAGCAGTTCTTC. Encoded protein: CASSQGGGQGWFNEQFF.

The rearrangement joins TRBV19 to TRBJ2-7; 7 positions match TRBD1. Germline-derived CDR1 and CDR2 are LNHDA and SQIVND (reference sequence). The CDR3 sequence is 14 residues long. The ends lost 9 bases at V and 2 bases at J; junction bases unmatched: 10. Written as DNA, the CDR3 is TGTGCCAGCCGGACAGGCCTTGGGACCTACGAGCAGTACTTC. It yields the protein CASRTGLGTYEQYF.

This rearrangement joins TRBV27 to TRBJ1-2; D remains ambiguous. This CDR3 comprises 16 residues. Deletions cut 3 bases from V and 6 bases from J, with 20 bases between. Germline V gene lookup returns CDR1 MNHEY and CDR2 SMNVEV (reference sequence). The DNA for the CDR3 is TGTGCCAGCAGTTTCTACGGCAGCCGGGCAGTAAATGGCTACACCTTC. Translated, it gives CASSFYGSRAVNGYTF.

The chain couples TRBV5-4 to TRBJ2-3; 8 bases agree with TRBD2. Germline loops: CDR1 SGHNT, CDR2 YYREEE (reference sequence). The CDR3 runs to 19 residues. Trimming removed 4 bases from V and 0 bases from J; junction bases left unmatched: 16. DNA for the CDR3: TGTGCCAGCAGCCGCTCCCTAAGCGGGGGTTTCTTTAGCACAGATACGCAGTATTTT. Translated: CASSRSLSGGFFSTDTQYF.

The rearrangement links TRBV15 to TRBJ2-7; D possibly uses TRBD1 or TRBD2 (5 bases each). Germline V gene sequence: CDR1 LNHNV, CDR2 YYDKDF (reference sequence). V was trimmed by 3 bases and J by 4 bases, leaving 25 bases between them. CDR3 length: 18 amino acids. This CDR3 reads CATSSSGTQANIGYEQYF. CDR3 nucleotides: TGTGCCACCAGCAGCTCCGGGACGCAGGCTAATATTGGGTACGAGCAGTACTTC. The variable domain in full, completed from reference TRBV15 and TRBJ2-7, reads DAMVIQNPRYQVTQFGKPVTLSCSQTLNHNVMYWYQQKSSQAPKLLFHYYDKDFNNEADTPDNFQSRRPNTSFCFLDIRSPGLGDTAMYLCATSSSGTQANIGYEQYFGPGTRLTVT.

This clone has just a few counts. V is TRBV30 and J is TRBJ1-6, with D possibly TRBD1 on 5 matching bases. The CDR3 covers 14 residues. V gave up 0 bases and J gave up 7 bases, with 10 bases separating them. CDR1 and CDR2 from the germline V gene are GTSNPN and SVGIG (reference sequence). CDR3 sequence reads: CAWSVGQRNSPLHF. The CDR3 region has the DNA TGTGCCTGGAGTGTGGGGCAGAGAAATTCACCCCTCCACTTT.

This chain links TRBV7-9 with TRBJ1-2, with D perhaps TRBD1 (5 bases). CDR3 size: 14 residues. V lost 5 bases and J lost 7, with 17 bases in between. Germline lookup yields CDR1 SEHNR and CDR2 FQNEAQ (reference sequence). The CDR3 DNA is TGTGCCAGCAGCCCCAGGGAATGGGGGTCTGGCTACACCTTC. Amino acids: CASSPREWGSGYTF.

The rearrangement links TRBV6-5 to TRBJ1-2; no clear D. This CDR3 comprises 15 residues. Germline V gives CDR1 MNHEY, CDR2 SVGAGI. With 2 bases removed from V and 8 bases from J, the gap between germline ends came to 18 bases. The CDR3 bases are TGTGCCAGCAGTTACCGCAGAGCCCACGTTAAGGGCTACACCTTC. Protein: CASSYRRAHVKGYTF.

V and J are TRBV27 and TRBJ2-7; perhaps TRBD1 as D (6 bases). This CDR3 has 14 residues. Germline V gene lookup returns CDR1 MNHEY and CDR2 SMNVEV (reference sequence). Trimming removed 2 bases at V and 7 bases at J, with 15 bases between. CDR3 protein: CASSLATGPLEQYF. The CDR3 coding sequence is TGTGCCAGCAGTTTAGCAACAGGGCCTTTGGAGCAGTACTTC.

This rearrangement joins TRBV5-4 to TRBJ2-3; D not resolved. Germline CDR1 reads SGHNT; CDR2 reads YYREEE (reference sequence). Trimming removed 0 bases from V and 6 bases from J, with 14 bases in between. The CDR3 length is 15 residues. The CDR3 sequence is CASSLGSPWQDTQYF. DNA of the CDR3: TGTGCCAGCAGCTTGGGTTCCCCCTGGCAGGATACGCAGTATTTT.

This clone was recorded once. The chain carries TRBV9 and TRBJ2-7; D is perhaps TRBD2 (6 bases). V shed 0 bases and J shed 7 bases, with 8 bases lying between them. Germline assignment: CDR1 SGDLS and CDR2 YYNGEE. The CDR3 is made up of 12 amino acids. In nucleotides, the CDR3 is TGTGCCAGCAGCGTAGTGGGGGGAGAGCAGTACTTC. As protein: CASSVVGGEQYF. Combining the CDR3 with reference TRBV9 and TRBJ2-7 gives the whole variable domain DSGVTQTPKHLITATGQRVTLRCSPRSGDLSVYWYQQSLDQGLQFLIQYYNGEERAKGNILERFSAQQFPDLHSELNLSSLELGDSALYFCASSVVGGEQYFGPGTRLTVT.

The chain employs TRBV7-9 and TRBJ1-1; D unclear. Trimming pared 1 base from V and 1 base from J, leaving 7 bases between. Germline CDR1 reads SEHNR; CDR2 reads FQNEAQ (reference sequence). This CDR3 contains 14 residues. The CDR3 is CASSLGAGNTEAFF. CDR3 coding DNA: TGTGCCAGCAGCTTAGGGGCAGGGAACACTGAAGCTTTCTTT.

The rearrangement uses TRBV6-5 and TRBJ1-2; TRBD1 might be the D (6 bases). The CDR3 runs 15 residues. V was trimmed by 7 bases and J by 2 bases, leaving 17 bases between them. The germline CDR1 and CDR2 sequences are MNHEY and SVGAGI. This chain's CDR3 is CASTAGATRNYGYTF. In DNA form, the CDR3 reads TGTGCCAGCACCGCAGGGGCAACAAGGAACTATGGCTACACCTTC.

DNA of the CDR3: TGTGCCAGCAGCTGGACGTTCCGGAGCACTGAAGCTTTCTTT. Translated: CASSWTFRSTEAFF. The chain carries TRBV11-2 and TRBJ1-1; D gene ambiguous. V shed 4 bases and J shed 4 bases, with 13 bases lying between them. The CDR3 totals 14 residues. Germline CDR1 SGHAT, CDR2 FQNNGV.

The chain recombines TRBV9 with TRBJ2-5; D remains unclear. CDR1 is SGDLS, CDR2 YYNGEE, per germline. Trimming pared 0 bases from V and 4 bases from J, leaving 13 bases between. This CDR3 is built from 15 residues. The CDR3 DNA reads TGTGCCAGCAGCGTAGACCGCCAACTTTCAGAGACCCAGTACTTC. It specifies CASSVDRQLSETQYF.

The chain couples TRBV5-1 to TRBJ2-5, with a possible D match to TRBD2 (6 bases). CDR1 and CDR2 (germline): SGHRS, YFSETQ. Trimming pared 4 bases from V and 2 bases from J, leaving 12 bases between. The CDR3 is made up of 14 amino acids. The CDR3 region has the DNA TGCGCCAGCAGCCCGGGACTGCTGCAAGAGACCCAGTACTTC. Translation gives CASSPGLLQETQYF.

The V gene is TRBV6-4, the J gene TRBJ1-2; tentatively, D is TRBD1 (5 bases). This CDR3 spans 14 amino acids. Trimming removed 3 bases from V and 5 bases from J, with 13 bases in between. CDR1 is MRHNA and CDR2 is SNTAGT in the germline V gene. DNA of the CDR3: TGTGCCAGCAGTGATGGTTTGGGGCAGTATGGCTACACCTTC. Its translation is CASSDGLGQYGYTF.